This TCR beta chain was found in a study of T cell responses to AZD1222 COVID-19 vaccine. With regard to this clone: The antigen remains undetermined.

Per the germline V gene, CDR1 is SGHAT and CDR2 is FQNNGV. Trimming shortened V by 3 bases and J by 4 bases, and 15 bases separated the two germline ends. The CDR3 contains 15 residues. Whole-study findings and limits: Clonal diversity was possibly underestimated; the donors were predominantly white British and more often female. CD4 TCRs linked to vaccination spanned spike, dominating at 160-218 and 743-854. The study reported that nearly half of spike-specific TCRs target unmutated variant regions. Repertoires in all cases were sampled only once the peak T cell response had passed.

Profiling relied on immunoSEQ multiplex PCR, and the TCRdb table lists in-frame clones only, not all of them. The sample holds just under 150,000 clones, 86% seen once. The chain has TRBV11-2 and TRBJ2-5, with D unclear. The source is an adult who received the AZD1222 COVID-19 vaccine. This material consisted of peripheral blood, taken 28 days after the second AZD1222 dose. The CDR3: CASSLGPIPSETQYF. In DNA form, the CDR3 reads TGTGCCAGCAGCTTGGGTCCAATCCCCTCAGAGACCCAGTACTTC.